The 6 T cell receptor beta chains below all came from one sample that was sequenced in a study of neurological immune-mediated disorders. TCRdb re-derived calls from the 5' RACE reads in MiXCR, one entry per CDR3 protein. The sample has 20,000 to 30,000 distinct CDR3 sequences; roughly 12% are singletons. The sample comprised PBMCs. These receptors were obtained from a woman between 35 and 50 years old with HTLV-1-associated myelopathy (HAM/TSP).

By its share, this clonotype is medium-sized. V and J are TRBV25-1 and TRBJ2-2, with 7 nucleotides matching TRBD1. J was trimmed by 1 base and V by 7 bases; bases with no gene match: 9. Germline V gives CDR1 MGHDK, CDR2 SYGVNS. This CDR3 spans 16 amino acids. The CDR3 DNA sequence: TGTGCCAGCACCGAGATCGGGACAGAGAACACCGGGGAGCTGTTTTTT. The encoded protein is CASTEIGTENTGELFF.

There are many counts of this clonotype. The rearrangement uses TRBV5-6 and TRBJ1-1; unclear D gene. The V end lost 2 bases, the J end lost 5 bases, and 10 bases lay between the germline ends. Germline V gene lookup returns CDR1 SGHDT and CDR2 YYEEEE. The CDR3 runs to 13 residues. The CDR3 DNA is TGTGCCAGCAGCTTTTCCCCCACGACTGAAGCTTTCTTT. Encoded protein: CASSFSPTTEAFF.

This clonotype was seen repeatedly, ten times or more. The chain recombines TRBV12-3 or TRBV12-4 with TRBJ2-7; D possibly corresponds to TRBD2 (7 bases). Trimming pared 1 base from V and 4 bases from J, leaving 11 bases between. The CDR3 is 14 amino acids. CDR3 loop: CASSLGGGGYEQYF. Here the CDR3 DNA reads TGTGCCAGCAGTTTAGGGGGGGGCGGGTACGAGCAGTACTTC.

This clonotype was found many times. This CDR3 is CASLKSEAYNEQFF. DNA of the CDR3: TGTGCCAGCTTAAAGAGCGAGGCCTACAATGAGCAGTTCTTC. This sequence joins TRBV2 and TRBJ2-1; D is uncertain. Per the germline V gene, CDR1 is SNHLY and CDR2 is FYNNEI. V was pared by 8 bases and J by 2 bases, with 13 bases between. The CDR3 runs 14 residues. The full variable domain, rest sourced from reference TRBV2 and TRBJ2-1, is EPEVTQTPSHQVTQMGQEVILRCVPISNHLYFYWYRQILGQKVEFLVSFYNNEISEKSEIFDDQFSVERPDGSNFTLKIRSTKLEDSAMYFCASLKSEAYNEQFFGPGTRLTVL.

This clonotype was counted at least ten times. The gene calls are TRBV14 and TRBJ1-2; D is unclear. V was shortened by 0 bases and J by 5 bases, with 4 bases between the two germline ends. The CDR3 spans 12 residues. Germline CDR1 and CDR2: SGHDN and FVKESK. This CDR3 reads CASSQDVYGYTF. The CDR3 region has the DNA TGTGCCAGCAGCCAAGACGTATATGGCTACACCTTC.

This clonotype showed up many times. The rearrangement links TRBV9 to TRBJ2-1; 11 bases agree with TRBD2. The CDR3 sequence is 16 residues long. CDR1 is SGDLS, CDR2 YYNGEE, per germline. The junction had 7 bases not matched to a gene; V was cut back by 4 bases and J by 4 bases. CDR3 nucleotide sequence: TGTGCCAGCAGCATCAACCTAGCGGGGGGTTACAATGAGCAGTTCTTC. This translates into CASSINLAGGYNEQFF.